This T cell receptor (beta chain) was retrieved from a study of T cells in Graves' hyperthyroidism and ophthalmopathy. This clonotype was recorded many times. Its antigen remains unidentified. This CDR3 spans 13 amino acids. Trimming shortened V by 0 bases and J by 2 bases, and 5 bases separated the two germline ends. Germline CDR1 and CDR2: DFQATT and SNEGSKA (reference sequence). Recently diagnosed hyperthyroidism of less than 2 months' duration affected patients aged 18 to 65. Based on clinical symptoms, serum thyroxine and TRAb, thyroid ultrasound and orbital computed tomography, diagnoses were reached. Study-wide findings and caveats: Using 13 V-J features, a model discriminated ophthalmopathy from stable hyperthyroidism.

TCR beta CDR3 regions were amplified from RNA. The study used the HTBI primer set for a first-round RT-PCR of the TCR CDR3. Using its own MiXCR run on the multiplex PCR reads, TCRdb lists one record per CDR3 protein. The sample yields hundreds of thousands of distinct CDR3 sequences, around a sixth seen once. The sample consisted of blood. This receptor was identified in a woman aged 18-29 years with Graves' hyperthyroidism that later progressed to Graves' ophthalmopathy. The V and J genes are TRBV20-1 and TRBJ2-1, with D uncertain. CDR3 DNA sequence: TGCAGTGCTAGAGATCTACCCTACAATGAGCAGTTCTTC. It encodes CSARDLPYNEQFF.